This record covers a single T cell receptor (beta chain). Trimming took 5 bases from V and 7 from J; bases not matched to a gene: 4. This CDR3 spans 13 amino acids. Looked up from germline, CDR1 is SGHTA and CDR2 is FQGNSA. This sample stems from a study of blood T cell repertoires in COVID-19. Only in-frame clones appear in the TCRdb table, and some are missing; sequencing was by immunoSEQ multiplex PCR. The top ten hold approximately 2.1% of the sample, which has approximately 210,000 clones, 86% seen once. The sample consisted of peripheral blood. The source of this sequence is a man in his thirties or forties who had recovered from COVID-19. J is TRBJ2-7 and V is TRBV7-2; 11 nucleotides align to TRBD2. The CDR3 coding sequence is TGTGCCAGCAGCCCAGGGACTAGCGGTGAGCAGTACTTC. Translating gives CASSPGTSGEQYF.